The 5 T cell receptor beta chains below all came from one sample that was sequenced in a study of response to subunit inactivated influenza vaccine. One entry per CDR3 protein results from TCRdb running MiXCR on the RT-PCR reads. Of roughly 570,000 distinct CDR3 sequences in the sample, 13% to 15% were seen once. The source was PBMCs from blood, collected approximately 13 days after vaccination. These receptors came from a man aged 50-59 years who received an inactivated influenza vaccine.

This rearrangement joins TRBV4-1 to TRBJ1-2; 8 bases are a match to TRBD1. In germline, CDR1 is MGHRA, CDR2 YSYEKL. Trimming removed 7 bases from V and 6 bases from J; junction bases left unmatched: 13. The CDR3 has 15 residues. CDR3: CASNRFGQGEHGYTF. Here the CDR3 DNA reads TGCGCCAGCAACCGATTTGGACAGGGAGAACATGGCTACACCTTC.

The rearrangement links TRBV11-2 to TRBJ2-2; D is unresolved. Trimming removed 5 bases from V and 5 bases from J, with 9 bases in between. The V gene's germline CDR1 is SGHAT and CDR2 FQNNGV. The CDR3 has 13 amino acids. Here the CDR3 reads CASSGMRTGELFF. CDR3 nucleotides: TGTGCCAGCAGCGGGATGAGGACCGGGGAGCTGTTTTTT.

The V and J genes are TRBV20-1 and TRBJ2-1; 10 positions match TRBD2. The germline V gene has CDR1 DFQATT and CDR2 SNEGSKA (reference sequence). This CDR3 spans 16 amino acids. J gave up 3 bases and V 1 base, and 6 bases lay outside the gene matches. In DNA form, the CDR3 reads TGCAGTGCTAGAGGCCTAGCGGGAGTATACTACAATGAGCAGTTCTTC. Translation: CSARGLAGVYYNEQFF.

The chain couples TRBV27 to TRBJ2-1, with D possibly matching TRBD2 (7 bases). This CDR3 has 16 amino acids. Trimming left V 2 bases short and J 1 base short, with 12 bases between. Per the germline V gene, CDR1 is MNHEY and CDR2 is SMNVEV (reference sequence). CDR3 nucleotides: TGTGCCAGCAGTTTAGGGGGGGCGCGTTCCTACAATGAGCAGTTCTTC. It is translated as CASSLGGARSYNEQFF.

In this sample, this clonotype turned up a few times. The genes are TRBV29-1 and TRBJ2-7; TRBD1 matches 9 bases. After removal of 5 bases from V and 6 bases from J, the junction contained 11 bases not matched to a gene. The germline gives CDR1 SQVTM, CDR2 ANQGSEA. The CDR3 extends over 14 amino acids. Here the CDR3 DNA reads TGCAGCGTTTCCTTCTCAGGACAGGGGCTCGAGCAGTACTTC. Its protein is CSVSFSGQGLEQYF.